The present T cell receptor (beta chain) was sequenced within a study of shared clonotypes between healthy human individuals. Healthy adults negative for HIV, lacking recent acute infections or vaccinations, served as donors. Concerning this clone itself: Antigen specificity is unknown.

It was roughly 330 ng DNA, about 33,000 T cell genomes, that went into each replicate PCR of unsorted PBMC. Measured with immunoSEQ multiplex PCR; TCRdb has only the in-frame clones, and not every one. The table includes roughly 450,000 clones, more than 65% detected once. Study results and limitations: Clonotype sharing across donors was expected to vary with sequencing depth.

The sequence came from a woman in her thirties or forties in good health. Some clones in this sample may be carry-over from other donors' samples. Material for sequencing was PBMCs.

CDR3 residues: CASSPSGGLRNGYTF. Here the CDR3 DNA reads TGTGCCAGCAGCCCTAGCGGGGGGCTTAGGAATGGCTACACCTTC. The chain has TRBV7-8 and TRBJ1-2; a weak D match, TRBD1 (6 bases). The CDR3 loop spans 15 amino acids. The germline V and J ends were trimmed by 5 bases and 6 bases, with 19 bases remaining between them. Germline lookup yields CDR1 SGHVS and CDR2 FQNEAQ. Full variable domain (remainder filled in from reference TRBV7-8 and TRBJ1-2): GAGVSQSPRYKVAKRGQDVALRCDPISGHVSLFWYQQALGQGPEFLTYFQNEAQLDKSGLPSDRFFAERPEGSVSTLKIQRTQQEDSAVYLCASSPSGGLRNGYTFGSGTRLTVV.